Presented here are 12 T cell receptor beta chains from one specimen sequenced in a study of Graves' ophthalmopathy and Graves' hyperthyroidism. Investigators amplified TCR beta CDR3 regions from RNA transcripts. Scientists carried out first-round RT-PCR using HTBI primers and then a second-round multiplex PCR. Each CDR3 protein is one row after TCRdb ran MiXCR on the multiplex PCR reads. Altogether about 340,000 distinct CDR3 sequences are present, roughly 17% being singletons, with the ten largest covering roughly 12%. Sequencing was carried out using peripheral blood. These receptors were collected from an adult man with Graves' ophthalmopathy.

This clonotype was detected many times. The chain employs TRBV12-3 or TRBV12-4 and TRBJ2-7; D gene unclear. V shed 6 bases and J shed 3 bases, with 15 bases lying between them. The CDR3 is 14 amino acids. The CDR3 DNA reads TGTGCCAGCAGCCTAAGAACTCCGATCTACGAGCAGTACTTC. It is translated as CASSLRTPIYEQYF.

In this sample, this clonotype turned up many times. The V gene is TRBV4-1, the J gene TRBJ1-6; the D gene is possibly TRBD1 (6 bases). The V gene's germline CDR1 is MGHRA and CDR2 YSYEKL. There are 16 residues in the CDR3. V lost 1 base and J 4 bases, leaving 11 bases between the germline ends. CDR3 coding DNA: TGCGCCAGCAGCCAAGGGATCACAGGGTATAATTCACCCCTCCACTTT. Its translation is CASSQGITGYNSPLHF.

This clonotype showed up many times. The CDR3 sequence: CASRDRAWIPGYEQYF. In nucleotides, the CDR3 is TGTGCCAGCAGAGACAGGGCTTGGATTCCGGGATACGAGCAGTACTTC. The chain carries TRBV27 and TRBJ2-7; 7 positions match TRBD1. The germline CDR1 and CDR2 sequences are MNHEY and SMNVEV (reference sequence). J gave up 4 bases and V 6 bases, and 15 bases lay outside the gene matches. The CDR3 contains 16 residues.

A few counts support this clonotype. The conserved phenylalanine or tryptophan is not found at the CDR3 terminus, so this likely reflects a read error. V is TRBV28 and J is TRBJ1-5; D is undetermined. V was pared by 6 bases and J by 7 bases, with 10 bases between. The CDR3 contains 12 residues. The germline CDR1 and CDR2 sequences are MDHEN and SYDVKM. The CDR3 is CASSIPEQPQHV. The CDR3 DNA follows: TGTGCCAGCAGCATACCCGAGCAGCCCCAGCATGTT.

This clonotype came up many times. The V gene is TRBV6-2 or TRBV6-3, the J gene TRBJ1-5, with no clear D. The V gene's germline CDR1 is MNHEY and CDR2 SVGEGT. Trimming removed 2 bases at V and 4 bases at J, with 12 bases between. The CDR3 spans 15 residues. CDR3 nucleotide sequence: TGTGCCAGCAGTTACCCGGCGGCAGCAAATCAGCCCCAGCATTTT. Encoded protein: CASSYPAAANQPQHF.

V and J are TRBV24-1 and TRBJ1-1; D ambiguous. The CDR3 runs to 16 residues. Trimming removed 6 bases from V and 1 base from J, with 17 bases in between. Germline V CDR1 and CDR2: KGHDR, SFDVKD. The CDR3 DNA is TGTGCCACCAGTCCATCCAGTTCGGCGGCGAACACTGAAGCTTTCTTT. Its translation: CATSPSSSAANTEAFF.

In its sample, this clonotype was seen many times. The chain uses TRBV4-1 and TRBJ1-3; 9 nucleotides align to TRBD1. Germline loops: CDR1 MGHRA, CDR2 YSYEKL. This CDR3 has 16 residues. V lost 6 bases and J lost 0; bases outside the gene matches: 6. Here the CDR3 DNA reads TGCGCCAGCAGTTTAACAGGGGGCTTCTCTGGAAACACCATATATTTT. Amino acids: CASSLTGGFSGNTIYF.

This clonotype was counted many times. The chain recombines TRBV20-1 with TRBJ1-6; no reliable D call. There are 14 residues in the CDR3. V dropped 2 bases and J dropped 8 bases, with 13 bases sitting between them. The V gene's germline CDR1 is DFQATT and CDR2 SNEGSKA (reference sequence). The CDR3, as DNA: TGCAGTGCTAGACCGCGGAGGGTGGATTCACCCCTCCACTTT. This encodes CSARPRRVDSPLHF.

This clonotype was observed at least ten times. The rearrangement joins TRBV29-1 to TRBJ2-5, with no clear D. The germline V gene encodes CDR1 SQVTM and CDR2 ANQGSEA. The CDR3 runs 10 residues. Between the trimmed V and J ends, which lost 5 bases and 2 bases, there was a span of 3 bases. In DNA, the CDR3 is TGCAGCGTTCGACAAGAGACCCAGTACTTC. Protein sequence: CSVRQETQYF.

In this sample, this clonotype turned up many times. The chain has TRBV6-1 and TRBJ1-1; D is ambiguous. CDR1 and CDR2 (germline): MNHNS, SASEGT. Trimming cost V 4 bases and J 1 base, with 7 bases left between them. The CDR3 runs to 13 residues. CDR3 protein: CASSVRRNTEAFF. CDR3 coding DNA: TGTGCCAGCAGTGTCCGACGGAACACTGAAGCTTTCTTT.

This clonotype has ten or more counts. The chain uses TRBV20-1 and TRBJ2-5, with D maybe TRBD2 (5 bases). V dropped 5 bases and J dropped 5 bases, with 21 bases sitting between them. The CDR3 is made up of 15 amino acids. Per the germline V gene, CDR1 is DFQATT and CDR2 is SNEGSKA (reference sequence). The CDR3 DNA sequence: TGCAGTGCTGTAGGACTCGAGGGATTCGGGGAGACCCAGTACTTC. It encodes CSAVGLEGFGETQYF.

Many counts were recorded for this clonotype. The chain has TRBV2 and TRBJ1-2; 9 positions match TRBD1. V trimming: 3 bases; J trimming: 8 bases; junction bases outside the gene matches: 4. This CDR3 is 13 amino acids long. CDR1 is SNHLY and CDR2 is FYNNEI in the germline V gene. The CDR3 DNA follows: TGTGCCAGCAGTGAGGGACAGGGTCGAGGCTACACCTTC. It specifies CASSEGQGRGYTF.